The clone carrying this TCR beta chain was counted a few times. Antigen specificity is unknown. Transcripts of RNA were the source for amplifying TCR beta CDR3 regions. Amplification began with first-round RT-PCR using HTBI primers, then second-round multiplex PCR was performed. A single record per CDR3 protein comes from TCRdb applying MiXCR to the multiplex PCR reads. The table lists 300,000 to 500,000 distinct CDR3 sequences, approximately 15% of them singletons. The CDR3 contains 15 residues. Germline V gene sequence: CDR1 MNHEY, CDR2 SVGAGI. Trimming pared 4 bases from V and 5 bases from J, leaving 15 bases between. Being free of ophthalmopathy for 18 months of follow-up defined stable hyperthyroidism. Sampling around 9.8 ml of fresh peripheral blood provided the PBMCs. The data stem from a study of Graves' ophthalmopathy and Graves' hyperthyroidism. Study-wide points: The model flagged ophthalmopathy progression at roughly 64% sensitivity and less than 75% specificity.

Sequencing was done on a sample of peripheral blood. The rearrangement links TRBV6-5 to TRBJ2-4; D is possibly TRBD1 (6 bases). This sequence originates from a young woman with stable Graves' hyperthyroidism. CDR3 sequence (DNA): TGTGCCAGCAGTTCCCCCGGTGGGGGCCAAAACATTCAGTACTTC. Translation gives CASSSPGGGQNIQYF.